The 28 T cell receptor beta chains listed next were all sequenced from one sample in a study of shared clonotypes between healthy human individuals. The naive CD8 population came from CD45RO-negative cells selected for CCR7, without terminally differentiated effector memory CD45RA+ cells. Sequenced by immunoSEQ multiplex PCR; TCRdb stores in-frame clones only, minus some. The sample includes about 2 million clones, about 95% seen only once; the top ten take roughly 1%. Material: naive CD8+ T cells sorted from blood. All receptors derive from a man between 18 and 35 years old in good health.

The V gene is TRBV28, the J gene TRBJ1-1; D gene unclear. The germline V gene has CDR1 MDHEN and CDR2 SYDVKM. The CDR3 is 19 residues long. V lost 3 bases and J lost 0, with 23 bases in between. The DNA of the CDR3 is TGTGCCAGCAGTTTTCTTGACGTTCTCGGCGGGATCTTGAACACTGAAGCTTTCTTT. This codes for CASSFLDVLGGILNTEAFF.

The chain carries TRBV30 and TRBJ2-1; 12 nucleotides match TRBD2. Per the germline V gene, CDR1 is GTSNPN and CDR2 is SVGIG (reference sequence). The CDR3 totals 15 residues. With V trimmed by 5 bases and J by 6 bases, 8 bases remained unmatched. The CDR3 region is CAWGPSGRASNEQFF. The CDR3 DNA is TGTGCCTGGGGTCCTAGCGGGAGGGCCTCCAATGAGCAGTTCTTC.

With respect to this clone: Germline and junction disagree at one end, which may indicate a read error. The chain employs TRBV10-3 and TRBJ2-5, with D possibly matching TRBD2 (5 bases). This CDR3 is built from 15 residues. The germline gives CDR1 ENHRY, CDR2 SYGVKD. The CDR3 spells CAISESDSPQGTQYF. The CDR3 DNA sequence: TGTGCCATCAGTGAGTCGGACTCCCCACAAGGGACCCAGTACTTC.

The chain joins TRBV2 to TRBJ1-1; a weak D match, TRBD1 (5 bases). V was trimmed by 6 bases and J by 7 bases, leaving 9 bases between them. Germline CDR1 SNHLY, CDR2 FYNNEI. The CDR3 length is 11 residues. CDR3 in amino acids: CASSDSHEAFF. DNA of the CDR3: TGTGCCAGCAGCGACAGCCATGAAGCTTTCTTT.

This chain uses TRBV28 with TRBJ2-5; 11 nucleotides match TRBD2. CDR3 size: 14 residues. V was pared by 6 bases and J by 5 bases, with 5 bases of the junction left unmatched. Germline CDR1 reads MDHEN; CDR2 reads SYDVKM. The CDR3 here is CASRLAGGPETQYF. CDR3 nucleotide sequence: TGTGCCAGCAGATTAGCGGGGGGGCCGGAGACCCAGTACTTC.

The chain joins TRBV9 to TRBJ2-2; D gene unclear. The CDR3 consists of 12 residues. Germline values: CDR1 SGDLS, CDR2 YYNGEE. Trimming removed 4 bases at V and 5 bases at J, with 6 bases between. Here the CDR3 DNA reads TGTGCCAGCAGCCTATGGACCGGGGAGCTGTTTTTT. Its protein product is CASSLWTGELFF.

The J gene is TRBJ2-1, the V gene TRBV7-8; weak D call: TRBD2 (6 bases). In germline, CDR1 is SGHVS, CDR2 FQNEAQ. This CDR3 contains 15 residues. Deletions cut 1 base from V and 3 bases from J, with 10 bases between. CDR3 DNA: TGTGCCAGCAGCTTAGGGGGACTCTACTACAATGAGCAGTTCTTC. Translation gives CASSLGGLYYNEQFF.

DNA of the CDR3: TGTGCCAGCAGTATAAAAGGGGAGCAGCCCCAGCATTTT. This codes for CASSIKGEQPQHF. V usage is TRBV27 and J usage is TRBJ1-5; weak D call: TRBD1 (5 bases). Germline V gives CDR1 MNHEY, CDR2 SMNVEV (reference sequence). The V end was cut by 5 bases, the J end by 7 bases, with 12 bases between. This CDR3 is 13 amino acids long.

This chain links TRBV6-1 with TRBJ1-2, with 7 bases identical to TRBD1. Germline CDR1 is MNHNS and CDR2 is SASEGT. The CDR3 sequence is 13 residues long. V shed 6 bases, J shed 5 bases, and the junction held 6 bases outside the gene matches. The CDR3 sequence is CASRGTATYGYTF. The CDR3, as DNA: TGTGCCAGCAGGGGGACAGCGACGTATGGCTACACCTTC.

The chain combines TRBV14 with TRBJ2-7, with a tentative D call TRBD2 (6 bases). The CDR3 is made up of 14 amino acids. Germline V lookup: CDR1 SGHDN, CDR2 FVKESK. Trimming cost V 6 bases and J 2 bases, with 14 bases left between them. The CDR3 nucleotides read TGTGCCAGCAGTATAGCGGACAAGCCCTACGAGCAGTACTTC. It codes for CASSIADKPYEQYF.

The V call is TRBV9, the J call TRBJ1-1; TRBD1 matches 10 bases. The germline CDR1 and CDR2 sequences are SGDLS and YYNGEE. The CDR3 totals 14 residues. V shed 3 bases and J 3 bases; nucleotides not matched to a gene: 2. CDR3 residues: CASSGQGAHTEAFF. The CDR3 bases are TGTGCCAGCAGCGGACAGGGGGCGCACACTGAAGCTTTCTTT.

The chain couples TRBV9 to TRBJ2-2; TRBD1 might be the D (5 bases). The CDR3 consists of 14 residues. Germline values: CDR1 SGDLS, CDR2 YYNGEE. V was clipped by 6 bases and J by 9 bases, with 18 bases between them. CDR3 bases: TGTGCCAGCAACGCCCCGGACAACCACCGGGAGCTGTTTTTT. Translating it yields CASNAPDNHRELFF.

As regards this clone: The junction departs from germline at one end; a sequencing error may be responsible. The chain combines TRBV9 with TRBJ2-1; 9 nucleotides align to TRBD2. Per the germline V gene, CDR1 is SGDLS and CDR2 is YYNGEE. CDR3 size: 11 residues. In nucleotides, the CDR3 is TGTGCCAGCAGCGCTAGCGGGATTCTGATCTTC. It specifies CASSASGILIF.

The chain links TRBV5-6 to TRBJ2-3; 10 nucleotides match TRBD2. This CDR3 comprises 16 residues. Trimming removed 5 bases from V and 3 bases from J; junction bases left unmatched: 9. Germline V gene sequence: CDR1 SGHDT, CDR2 YYEEEE. The chain's CDR3 is CASSASGSRRTDTQYF. In nucleotides, the CDR3 is TGTGCCAGCAGTGCTAGCGGGAGTCGTCGAACAGATACGCAGTATTTT.

The rearrangement uses TRBV27 and TRBJ2-5, with 13 bases matching TRBD2. CDR1 is MNHEY, CDR2 SMNVEV, per germline (reference sequence). The CDR3 covers 13 residues. V shed 5 bases and J 10 bases; nucleotides not matched to a gene: 4. The CDR3 loop reads CASSGLAGEFQYF. DNA of the CDR3: TGTGCCAGCAGTGGACTAGCGGGGGAGTTCCAGTACTTC.

This clone showed up just once. This sample includes further DNA sequences coding for the same CDR3. The chain has TRBV13 and TRBJ1-1, with D tentatively TRBD1 (5 bases). The CDR3 consists of 12 residues. Trimming stripped 2 bases from V and 5 bases from J, with 6 bases between. The V gene's germline CDR1 is PRHDT and CDR2 FYEKMQ (reference sequence). The CDR3 bases are TGTGCCAGCAGCTTACAGGGAACTGAAGCTTTCTTT. The encoded protein is CASSLQGTEAFF.

The rearrangement joins TRBV7-8 to TRBJ2-7, with D maybe TRBD2 (5 bases). Germline V lookup: CDR1 SGHVS, CDR2 FQNEAQ. CDR3 length: 14 amino acids. V dropped 1 base and J dropped 1 base, with 8 bases sitting between them. Here the CDR3 reads CASSLESGSYEQYF. The CDR3 DNA follows: TGTGCCAGCAGCTTAGAGTCGGGGTCCTACGAGCAGTACTTC.

The chain links TRBV2 to TRBJ2-5, with D perhaps TRBD1 (6 bases). The CDR3 runs 12 residues. The ends were cut back, 6 bases at V and 5 bases at J, with 10 bases in the middle. Germline CDR1 and CDR2: SNHLY and FYNNEI. For the CDR3, the DNA is TGTGCCAGCAGCACAGGGTACGAGACCCAGTACTTC. Residues: CASSTGYETQYF.

The chain employs TRBV4-2 and TRBJ2-1; 9 bases agree with TRBD2. Trimming took 2 bases from V and 5 from J; bases not matched to a gene: 7. The germline V gene encodes CDR1 LGHNA and CDR2 YNFKEQ. The CDR3 extends over 16 amino acids. CDR3 sequence reads: CASSQLSGGSDNEQFF. DNA of the CDR3: TGTGCCAGCAGCCAACTTAGCGGGGGATCGGACAATGAGCAGTTCTTC.

The rearrangement joins TRBV5-1 to TRBJ2-5; 10 nucleotides agree with TRBD2. The J call is in doubt because the DNA end fits TRBJ2-7 better. Germline values: CDR1 SGHRS, CDR2 YFSETQ. This CDR3 region has 14 residues. DNA of the CDR3: TGCGCCAGCAGTGCTAGCGGGAGCTCCTACGAGCAGTACTTC. As protein: CASSASGSSYEQYF.

This chain uses TRBV11-2 with TRBJ1-2; D not certain. CDR3 size: 18 residues. The V end was cut by 5 bases, the J end by 3 bases, with 25 bases between. Germline CDR1 reads SGHAT; CDR2 reads FQNNGV. In nucleotides, the CDR3 is TGTGCCAGCAGCACCCCGGGGAGAACAAACCTCAAAGACTATGGCTACACCTTC. This gives the protein CASSTPGRTNLKDYGYTF.

The chain uses TRBV10-2 and TRBJ2-5, with D possibly matching TRBD2 (6 bases). Germline values: CDR1 WSHSY, CDR2 SAAADI. V was clipped by 7 bases and J by 5 bases, with 8 bases between them. The CDR3 has 11 residues. CDR3 DNA sequence: TGCGCCAGCACGGGAGCTGAGACCCAGTACTTC. Its translation is CASTGAETQYF.

The gene calls are TRBV25-1 and TRBJ1-6; perhaps TRBD1 as D (6 bases). There are 14 residues in the CDR3. The V end was cut by 6 bases, the J end by 10 bases, with 16 bases between. Germline CDR1 reads MGHDK; CDR2 reads SYGVNS. This CDR3 is CASRYREFYSPLHF. DNA of the CDR3: TGTGCCAGCAGGTACAGGGAATTTTACTCACCCCTCCACTTT.

The chain employs TRBV7-9 and TRBJ2-3; a weak D match, TRBD2 (5 bases). This CDR3 has 15 residues. With 2 bases removed from V and 3 bases from J, the gap between germline ends came to 12 bases. From germline, CDR1 is SEHNR and CDR2 FQNEAQ (reference sequence). The CDR3 DNA reads TGTGCCAGCAGCTTATTCTGGGAGTCGACAGATACGCAGTATTTT. Its translation is CASSLFWESTDTQYF.

This rearrangement joins TRBV27 to TRBJ1-1; 9 bases agree with TRBD1. The V gene's germline CDR1 is MNHEY and CDR2 SMNVEV (reference sequence). The V segment lost 5 bases and the J segment 3 bases; nucleotides outside the gene matches: 7. This CDR3 has 15 residues. The CDR3 DNA follows: TGTGCCAGCAGTCTCGGGACAGGGAGAGACACTGAAGCTTTCTTT. Its translation: CASSLGTGRDTEAFF.

This chain connects TRBV27 to TRBJ2-7; TRBD1 matches at 8 bases. CDR3 length: 16 amino acids. V gave up 5 bases and J gave up 3 bases; unmatched junction bases: 12. Per germline, CDR1 MNHEY and CDR2 SMNVEV (reference sequence). CDR3 protein: CASSLRTGPFLYEQYF. For the CDR3, the DNA is TGTGCCAGCAGTCTGAGGACAGGGCCGTTTCTCTACGAGCAGTACTTC.

This sequence joins TRBV11-2 and TRBJ2-7, with D possibly matching TRBD1 (5 bases). The CDR3 has 14 residues. The V and J ends lost 3 bases and 0 bases respectively, with 9 bases between them. Germline V gives CDR1 SGHAT, CDR2 FQNNGV. CDR3 loop: CASSFKGSSYEQYF. As DNA, the CDR3 is TGTGCCAGCAGCTTCAAGGGGTCCTCCTACGAGCAGTACTTC.

The rearrangement uses TRBV6-5 and TRBJ2-7; unclear D gene. V lost 8 bases and J 3 bases, leaving 11 bases between the germline ends. CDR3 length: 12 residues. Germline-derived CDR1 and CDR2 are MNHEY and SVGAGI. CDR3 protein: CASVPPSYEQYF. Written as DNA, the CDR3 is TGTGCCAGCGTACCCCCTAGCTACGAGCAGTACTTC.